This T cell receptor (beta chain) appears in the sequencing data of a study of T cells in Graves' hyperthyroidism and ophthalmopathy. Using RNA transcripts as the source, TCR beta CDR3 regions were amplified. When the TCR CDR3 underwent first-round RT-PCR, the HTBI primer set was used. TCRdb analysed the multiplex PCR reads with MiXCR anew, one entry per CDR3 protein. The sample gives 350,000 or so distinct CDR3 sequences, 15% to 20% of which show up once; around 16% is in the top ten. This clonotype was counted at least ten times. Subjects with ophthalmopathy showed a Clinical Activity Score no lower than 3, a NOSPECS grade no lower than 4, and a duration shorter than 3 months. Trimming took 7 bases from V and 5 from J; bases not matched to a gene: 9. This CDR3 contains 14 residues.

The sequencing sample was made of blood. V is TRBV12-3 or TRBV12-4 and J is TRBJ2-5; 8 nucleotides agree with TRBD2. The TCR comes from a woman between 40 and 50 years old with Graves' ophthalmopathy. The CDR3 region is CASTNGGGRETQYF. The CDR3 DNA is TGTGCCAGCACCAATGGCGGCGGGAGGGAGACCCAGTACTTC.